Sequencing of this T cell receptor (beta chain) was carried out in a study of beta chain features in type 1 diabetes listed by TCRdb under 2018. A note on the overall study: No differences in mean age, gender distribution, total cell number or subset yield were found between patients and healthy donors. Naive and central memory subsets were obtained from all 30 or so donors, but regulatory and stem cell-like memory subsets were isolated from only 8 patients and roughly eight healthy donors. A total of some 110 million sorted cells were examined across all samples, and the number of cells per subset was strongly correlated with RNA yield. The study compared TCRB repertoires of sorted circulating CD4+ T cell subsets between recently diagnosed type 1 diabetes patients and matched healthy donors. Study-wide conclusions, independent of this receptor: Type 1 diabetes patients showed a moderate but significant shortening of TCRB CDR3 length in all four CD4+ subsets. Because the HLA sub-analyses included only small numbers of individuals, any influence of HLA type on TCRB rearrangement was left unresolved. Shorter templates might be favored by PCR, yet because patient and control samples were amplified and corrected together, any such skew would affect both groups equally. Because cDNA was sequenced instead of genomic DNA, activated cells with high expression could be over-represented, although the groups did not differ in activation or CD3 levels. Naive, central memory and regulatory TCRB repertoires appeared to be more similar among patients than among healthy donors. At VDJ recombination sites, patients with type 1 diabetes made fewer insertions and deleted more nucleotides, a pattern implying thymic rearrangement abnormalities.

Reading from cysteine to phenylalanine, the CDR3 counts 16 amino acids. The retained sequence is limited to the CDR3, 48 bases, with the frame set at the first base. Per the germline V gene, SGHRS is the CDR1 and YFSETQ is the CDR2. V and J lose 0 bases and 5 bases, and a span of 15 bases separates them. The entire amount of isolated RNA was reverse transcribed using the High Capacity cDNA Reverse Transcription Kit, so the sequenced TCRB transcripts were expressed ones. Deep immunoSEQ sequencing was performed on naive, central memory and regulatory T cell samples, with an average of approximately 3.9 million total reads per sample. After sorted cells were lysed in RLT buffer, RNA was extracted with DNase-treated RNeasy Micro or Mini kits, with the choice depending on cell number. Each cell subset was processed on its own to prevent cross-contamination, while patient and healthy donor samples were processed together. The immunoSEQ multiplex PCR was used to amplify TCRB sequences from cDNA, yielding 87-bp fragments that span the CDR3 region. Sequencing of the amplicons was performed on the Illumina HiSeq platform. For the original study's pipeline: PCR bias was computationally corrected using synthetic template baselines, reads within Hamming distance 2 were collapsed, and singletons that could not be merged were discarded. By aligning reads against IMGT, V, D and J genes, CDR3 length, and insertions or deletions at six rearrangement sites were assigned. Within each subset, clonotype counts were normalized to sorted cell number, and only after that were true diversity and Gini coefficients computed with the tcR R package. The overlap coefficient, calculated on TCRB nucleotide sequences, was used to quantify repertoire sharing. As a proxy for the pre-selection repertoire, out-of-frame TCRB sequences from naive cells were analyzed. TCRdb retrieved this table from immuneACCESS and kept in-frame rearrangements only. Not all clones are present; in checked studies, unresolved V genes account for under half, and no reason is known for the remainder. The D gene and trimming were derived from the DNA, and the V and J assignments and clone size from that table. The sample yields over 650,000 clones; roughly 13% were counted once. Clones ranked in the top ten supply around 0.04% of the sample.

Each donor gave one peripheral blood draw, averaging approximately 0.12 L, which was collected into heparinised tubes. Naive, central memory, regulatory and stem cell-like memory CD4+ T cells were sorted on a BD FACSAria II using a panel including CD45RO, CCR7, CD25, CD127, CD95 and CD27. All sorted populations exceeded 95% purity. PBMCs were isolated immediately by Lymphoprep density gradient centrifugation and stained directly without culture. So that batch effects would be minimized, each experiment stained and sorted samples in pairs, pairing one healthy donor with one patient. Note on this clone: Its target antigen remains unknown. No qualities accompany the bases; no much larger clone lies one base away.

The receptor chain draws on TRBV5-1 and TRBJ2-1; TRBD1 is a weak D gene call, 5 bases matching. This sequence originates from a young man with type 1 diabetes. The sequenced material came from naive CD4+ T cells from blood. Interpreted using the paper, the cell subset or site label stands for: true naive CD4+ T cells. The sequenced DNA is TGCGCCAGCAGCTTGGCCCTTTCACGACAGAACAATGAGCAGTTCTTC. Translated, it gives CASSLALSRQNNEQFF.